Listed below are T cell receptor beta chains from one sample, sequenced in a study of CD8 T cells in Susac syndrome. TCRdb processed the immunoSEQ multiplex PCR reads anew with MiXCR; each CDR3 protein has one entry. Of 100,000 to 150,000 distinct CDR3 sequences listed, 85% to 95% were seen once; the top ten hold approximately 0.097%. The sample was CD4+ T cells from PBMCs. The receptors were gathered from a human donor with multiple sclerosis. Both conserved end residues are trimmed from each CDR3. The order of the fields is D gene, V gene, CDR3 protein. A D gene is named only where the DNA matches it firmly.

- | TRBV7-2 | ASSLVYGTPGDYGYT
- | TRBV6-5 | ASSYTRGSPGGYT
- | TRBV12-3/TRBV12-4 | ASRLSHRDSY
TRBD1 | TRBV4-1 | ASSRGTGGYEQY
- | TRBV27 | ASSLGGAWENEQY
- | TRBV15 | ATSREGTHKAYEQY
- | TRBV28 | ASSLRVPTYEQY
- | TRBV4-1 | ASSQDRRQY
- | TRBV5-6 | ASSFSWSAYNSPLH
- | TRBV5-1 | ASSLEGVEQF
TRBD2 | TRBV18 | ASSPGGSLGEQF
- | TRBV9 | ASSLGRGFDEQF
- | TRBV12-2 | ASRLVGGASSYEQY
- | TRBV28 | ASGLTTSNQPQH
TRBD1 | TRBV19 | ASSIEPTGGHEQY
TRBD1 | TRBV14 | ASSHLGGADTQY
- | TRBV7-8 | ASSPGVVEKLF
- | TRBV24-1 | ASWRGEQF
TRBD1 | TRBV9 | ASSADPDRGSFYGYT
TRBD1 | TRBV12-3/TRBV12-4 | ASRSRGGGNTIY
- | TRBV18 | ASSPGGQPQH
- | TRBV18 | ASSPGTDLAKNIQY
- | TRBV18 | ASSPKSYEQY
TRBD1 | TRBV6-5 | ASSPGDRGTEAF
- | TRBV7-9 | ASSQTTDTQY
- | TRBV7-2 | ASSLAGSYNEQF
- | TRBV12-3/TRBV12-4 | ASSMDSILYEQY
- | TRBV6-1 | ASAQGGYGNQPQH
- | TRBV6-6 | ASGGRQETQY
- | TRBV27 | ASSFRRESYGYT
- | TRBV2 | ASTSTGEQY
TRBD1 | TRBV6-1 | AGGQGASGYT
- | TRBV6-5 | ASSEWGSEAF
- | TRBV12-5 | ASGWAETQY
TRBD1 | TRBV6-5 | ASSLSGGSGNTIY
- | TRBV12-3/TRBV12-4 | ASSLEGGRRTDTQY
TRBD2 | TRBV3-1 | ASSQDPSGVQETQY
- | TRBV5-1 | ASSLVVGFGANVLT
- | TRBV7-2 | ASSLDGQGPYEQY
- | TRBV27 | ASSILRGTDTQY
- | TRBV15 | ATRGLINQPQH
TRBD1 | TRBV12-3/TRBV12-4 | ASTFPDRAGEQY
TRBD2 | TRBV24-1 | ATSDSGLEAQY
TRBD1 | TRBV5-4 | ASSLVVGQGNTEAF
- | TRBV7-9 | ASSSSGTGYT